What follows describes a single T cell receptor (beta chain). The antigen remains unidentified. The junction does not match germline at one end; this may be a read error. The template was RNA from unsorted bulk tissue. This CDR3 is built from 15 residues. CDR1 SGHAT and CDR2 FQNNGV come from the germline V gene. The library came from three nested PCR rounds adapted from ARM-PCR protocols. TCRdb re-called the multiplex PCR reads through MiXCR, storing one row per CDR3 protein. This sample carries approximately 76,000 distinct CDR3 sequences, roughly 70% of them seen once, and the ten largest clones take roughly 13%. These data come from a study of tumor and adjacent non-tumor tissue in lung cancer. Study-wide results and limits: Top 100 clones took a larger repertoire share in normal lung.

The sequenced sample was lung tumor tissue. The sequence was collected from a woman between 65 and 79 years old with non-small cell lung cancer. The J gene is TRBJ2-1, the V gene TRBV11-2; D perhaps matches TRBD2 (5 bases). Here the CDR3 DNA reads TGTGCCAGCGGCTTACTAGTGATGGGCGCCAATGAGCAGTTCTTC. Its protein product is CASGLLVMGANEQFF.